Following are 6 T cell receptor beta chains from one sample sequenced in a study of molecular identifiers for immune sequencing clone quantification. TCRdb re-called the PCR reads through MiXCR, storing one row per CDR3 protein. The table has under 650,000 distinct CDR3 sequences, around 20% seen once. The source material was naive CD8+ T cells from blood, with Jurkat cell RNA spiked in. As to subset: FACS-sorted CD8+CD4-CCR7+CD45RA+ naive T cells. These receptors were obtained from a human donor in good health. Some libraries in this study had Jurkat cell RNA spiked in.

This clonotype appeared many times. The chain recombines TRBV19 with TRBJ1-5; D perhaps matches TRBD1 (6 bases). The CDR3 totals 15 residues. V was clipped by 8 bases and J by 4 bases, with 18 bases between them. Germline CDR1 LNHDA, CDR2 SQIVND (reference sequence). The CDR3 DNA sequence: TGTGCCAGTGAAACCGGGACAAGAAGTAATCAGCCCCAGCATTTT. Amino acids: CASETGTRSNQPQHF.

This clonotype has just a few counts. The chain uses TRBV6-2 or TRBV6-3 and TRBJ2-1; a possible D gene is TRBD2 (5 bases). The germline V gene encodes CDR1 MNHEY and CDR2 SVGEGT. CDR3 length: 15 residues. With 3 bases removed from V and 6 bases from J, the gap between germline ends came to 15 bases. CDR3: CASSYEGYGPNEQFF. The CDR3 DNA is TGTGCCAGCAGTTATGAGGGATACGGCCCCAATGAGCAGTTCTTC.

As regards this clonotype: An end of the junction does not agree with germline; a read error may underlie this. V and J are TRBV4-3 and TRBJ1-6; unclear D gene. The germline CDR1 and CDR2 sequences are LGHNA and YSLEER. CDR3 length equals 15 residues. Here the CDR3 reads CAGSQDGFPNSPLHF. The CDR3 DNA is TGCGCCGGCAGCCAAGATGGTTTTCCTAATTCACCCCTCCACTTT.

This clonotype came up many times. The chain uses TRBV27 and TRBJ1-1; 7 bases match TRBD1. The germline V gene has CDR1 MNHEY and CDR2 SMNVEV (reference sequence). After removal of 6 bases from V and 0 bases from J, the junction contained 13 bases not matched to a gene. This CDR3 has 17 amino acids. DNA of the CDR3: TGTGCCAGCAGCACTGCGTGGGACAGAATTATGAACACTGAAGCTTTCTTT. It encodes CASSTAWDRIMNTEAFF.

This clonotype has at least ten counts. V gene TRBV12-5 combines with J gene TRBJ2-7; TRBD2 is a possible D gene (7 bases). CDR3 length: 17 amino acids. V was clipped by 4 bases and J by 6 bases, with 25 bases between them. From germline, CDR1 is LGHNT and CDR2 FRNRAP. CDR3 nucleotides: TGTGCTAGTGGTTCGAGTCCTGCAAGGGGGGGCGCGTCCGAGCAGTACTTC. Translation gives CASGSSPARGGASEQYF.

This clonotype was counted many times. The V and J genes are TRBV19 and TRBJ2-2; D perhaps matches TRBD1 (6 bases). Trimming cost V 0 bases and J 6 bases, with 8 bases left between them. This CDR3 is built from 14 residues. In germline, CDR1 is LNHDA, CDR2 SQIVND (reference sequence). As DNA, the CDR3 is TGTGCCAGTAGTATAGATTCAGGGGCCGGGGAGCTGTTTTTT. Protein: CASSIDSGAGELFF.